This T cell receptor (beta chain) was captured in a study of identical twins. Study conclusions and caveats: Compared with models, monozygotic twins showed more out-of-frame TCR alpha sharing. Insertions were fewer in abundant cord blood beta clonotypes, whereas memory repertoires showed none of this pattern.

The authors used template switching to add a universal primer site and gave cDNA unique molecular identifiers. Via MiXCR, TCRdb re-called the 5' RACE reads, giving one row per CDR3 protein. Of some 500,000 distinct CDR3 sequences listed, about 13% are singletons. Germline V lookup: CDR1 MNHEY, CDR2 SVGEGT. The ends were cut back, 2 bases at V and 1 base at J, with 13 bases in the middle. This CDR3 region has 16 residues. As concerns this clonotype: Its antigen is unknown.

These data were also reused for a study on yellow fever vaccine responses in identical twins. Per that paper: The authors reported partly convergent, partly personalized vaccine responses in identical twins.

The sequenced material came from CD4+ T cells sorted from blood. The J gene is TRBJ2-3, the V gene TRBV6-2 or TRBV6-3, with D perhaps given as TRBD1 or TRBD2 (6 bases each). The TCR was taken from a woman under 30 in good health. CDR3 sequence: CASSYVTGARTDTQYF. The DNA for the CDR3 is TGTGCCAGCAGTTACGTGACGGGGGCCCGCACAGATACGCAGTATTTT.